Presented here are 27 T cell receptor beta chains from one specimen sequenced in a study of T cells in Graves' hyperthyroidism and ophthalmopathy. The TCR beta CDR3 regions underwent amplification using RNA transcripts as the source. The HTBI primer set was used in a first-round RT-PCR of the TCR CDR3. TCRdb re-derived calls from the multiplex PCR reads in MiXCR, one entry per CDR3 protein. The table shows hundreds of thousands of distinct CDR3 sequences, with roughly 17% occurring only once. Sequences were obtained from blood. The receptors were gathered from a woman aged 18-29 years with Graves' hyperthyroidism.

Only a few counts were recorded for this clonotype. The chain is built from TRBV29-1 and TRBJ2-7, with TRBD1 matching over 10 bases. The V and J ends lost 6 bases and 3 bases, in that order; junction bases with no gene match: 5. Per germline, CDR1 SQVTM and CDR2 ANQGSEA. There are 13 residues in the CDR3. The DNA of the CDR3 is TGCAGCGTGGTGACAGGGGGCCTCTACGAGCAGTACTTC. Its protein is CSVVTGGLYEQYF.

This clonotype was seen repeatedly, ten times or more. This chain joins TRBV15 and TRBJ1-3, with 7 bases identical to TRBD1. Germline V gives CDR1 LNHNV, CDR2 YYDKDF (reference sequence). The junction had 5 bases not matched to a gene; V was cut back by 6 bases and J by 0 bases. CDR3 length equals 15 residues. CDR3 nucleotide sequence: TGTGCCACCAGAGGGGGCGGAGACTCTGGAAACACCATATATTTT. This codes for CATRGGGDSGNTIYF.

The sample holds a few counts of this clonotype. This sequence joins TRBV4-1 and TRBJ2-3; 16 bases map to TRBD2. Germline V gene lookup returns CDR1 MGHRA and CDR2 YSYEKL. V gave up 2 bases and J gave up 3 bases; unmatched junction bases: 2. This CDR3 has 17 amino acids. The CDR3 loop is CASSQPGLAGGTDTQYF. For the CDR3, the DNA is TGCGCCAGCAGCCAACCGGGACTAGCGGGGGGGACAGATACGCAGTATTTT.

This clonotype was picked up many times. This chain links TRBV5-1 with TRBJ1-1; possible D gene TRBD1, 5 bases. Trimming took off 2 bases at V and 0 bases at J, with 14 bases between the two ends. This CDR3 has 16 amino acids. The germline V gene has CDR1 SGHRS and CDR2 YFSETQ. The CDR3 protein is CASSLSGQPMNTEAFF. The CDR3 DNA sequence: TGCGCCAGCAGCTTATCAGGGCAACCCATGAACACTGAAGCTTTCTTT.

This clonotype was seen a few times. This chain links TRBV7-2 with TRBJ1-5; TRBD1 might be the D (5 bases). Trimming pared 5 bases from V and 6 bases from J, leaving 14 bases between. CDR1 and CDR2 (germline): SGHTA, FQGNSA. The CDR3 totals 14 residues. CDR3 amino acids: CASSPGGRGQPQHF. Here the CDR3 DNA reads TGTGCCAGCAGCCCCGGGGGTAGGGGTCAGCCCCAGCATTTT. The whole variable domain, remainder taken from reference TRBV7-2 and TRBJ1-5, is GAGVSQSPSNKVTEKGKDVELRCDPISGHTALYWYRQSLGQGLEFLIYFQGNSAPDKSGLPSDRFSAERTGGSVSTLTIQRTQQEDSAVYLCASSPGGRGQPQHFGDGTRLSIL.

This clonotype was counted at least ten times. This sequence joins TRBV20-1 and TRBJ2-3, with D perhaps TRBD2 (6 bases). CDR3 length: 12 residues. Germline V lookup: CDR1 DFQATT, CDR2 SNEGSKA (reference sequence). V shed 3 bases and J shed 5 bases, with 9 bases lying between them. For the CDR3, the DNA is TGCAGTGCTAGGTGGGGAGGAGATACGCAGTATTTT. This encodes CSARWGGDTQYF.

This clonotype appeared a few times. Here the CDR3 reads CSAQPGLAGEISYNEQFF. Here the CDR3 DNA reads TGCAGTGCTCAACCGGGACTAGCGGGGGAGATCTCCTACAATGAGCAGTTCTTC. The rearrangement uses TRBV20-1 and TRBJ2-1; 14 nucleotides match TRBD2. From germline, CDR1 is DFQATT and CDR2 SNEGSKA (reference sequence). The CDR3 runs 18 residues. V lost 5 bases, J lost 0 bases, and 9 bases stayed unmatched.

This clonotype was counted at least ten times. This chain connects TRBV12-3 or TRBV12-4 to TRBJ2-1; a weak D match, TRBD2 (7 bases). The CDR3 spans 16 residues. V shed 6 bases and J shed 8 bases, with 23 bases lying between them. The CDR3 loop reads CASSPRGALPRDEQFF. The CDR3 coding sequence is TGTGCCAGCAGCCCCCGGGGGGCCCTACCCAGGGATGAGCAGTTCTTC.

As for this clonotype: This clone may be a read error of a much larger clone one base away. This chain connects TRBV5-8 to TRBJ2-7, with D possibly matching TRBD2 (6 bases). The germline V gene encodes CDR1 SGHTS and CDR2 YDEGEE. The CDR3 runs to 14 residues. V lost 0 bases and J 9 bases, leaving 16 bases between the germline ends. CDR3 sequence (DNA): TGTGCCAGCAGCTTGGCAGGGACCTGGAGGGGGCAGTACTTC. Residues: CASSLAGTWRGQYF.

The chain has TRBV13 and TRBJ2-1; a possible D gene is TRBD1 (6 bases). Trimming removed 5 bases from V and 4 bases from J, with 12 bases in between. This CDR3 has 14 amino acids. Germline CDR1 reads PRHDT; CDR2 reads FYEKMQ (reference sequence). CDR3 sequence reads: CASSTGTQYNEQFF. CDR3 sequence (DNA): TGTGCCAGCAGCACCGGGACACAATACAATGAGCAGTTCTTC.

This clonotype was seen at least ten times. The chain is built from TRBV2 and TRBJ2-5; 8 nucleotides match TRBD2. Germline trimming cut 3 bases from V and 5 bases from J; bases unmatched to any gene: 8. Germline V gives CDR1 SNHLY, CDR2 FYNNEI. This CDR3 contains 15 residues. In DNA, the CDR3 is TGTGCCAGCAGTGACTGGGCGGGAGGTGTGGAGACCCAGTACTTC. It yields the protein CASSDWAGGVETQYF. Supplemented by reference TRBV2 and TRBJ2-5, the full variable domain reads EPEVTQTPSHQVTQMGQEVILRCVPISNHLYFYWYRQILGQKVEFLVSFYNNEISEKSEIFDDQFSVERPDGSNFTLKIRSTKLEDSAMYFCASSDWAGGVETQYFGPGTRLLVL.

This clonotype has a count of ten or more. The V gene is TRBV28, the J gene TRBJ2-1, with 14 nucleotides matching TRBD2. The CDR3 is made up of 16 amino acids. J was trimmed by 6 bases and V by 5 bases; bases with no gene match: 6. Germline assignment: CDR1 MDHEN and CDR2 SYDVKM. The CDR3 region has the DNA TGTGCCAGCAGTCCAAGGACTAGCGGGAGGTCCAATGAGCAGTTCTTC. Translated, it gives CASSPRTSGRSNEQFF.

The J gene is TRBJ2-7, the V gene TRBV5-1; TRBD1 agrees at 7 bases. CDR1 SGHRS and CDR2 YFSETQ come from the germline V gene. The trim removed 0 bases at V and 5 bases at J, leaving 5 bases unmatched. This CDR3 is built from 14 residues. CDR3 nucleotide sequence: TGCGCCAGCAGCTTGGGGGACAGAGCCCACGAGCAGTACTTC. Its translation is CASSLGDRAHEQYF. Based on the CDR3 plus reference TRBV5-1 and TRBJ2-7, the full variable domain is KAGVTQTPRYLIKTRGQQVTLSCSPISGHRSVSWYQQTPGQGLQFLFEYFSETQRNKGNFPGRFSGRQFSNSRSEMNVSTLELGDSALYLCASSLGDRAHEQYFGPGTRLTVT.

This clonotype came up many times. V usage is TRBV27 and J usage is TRBJ2-1; 7 positions match TRBD2. CDR1 is MNHEY, CDR2 SMNVEV, per germline (reference sequence). CDR3 length: 20 residues. With 2 bases clipped from V and 2 bases from J, the junction kept 18 bases outside the gene matches. The CDR3 DNA is TGTGCCAGCAGTTTAATATGGGGTCGAGGGGCGGGAGTCACCTACAATGAGCAGTTCTTC. This translates into CASSLIWGRGAGVTYNEQFF.

Only a few counts were recorded for this clonotype. The V call is TRBV29-1, the J call TRBJ1-2; 12 bases fit TRBD1. V trimming: 8 bases; J trimming: 7 bases; junction bases outside the gene matches: 11. The germline V gene encodes CDR1 SQVTM and CDR2 ANQGSEA. This CDR3 has 14 residues. CDR3 DNA: TGCAGCATCTCCCTAGGGACAGGGGGCAGTGGCTACACCTTC. Encoded protein: CSISLGTGGSGYTF.

Ten or more counts support this clonotype. CDR3 in amino acids: CASSSTADYGYTF. In DNA form, the CDR3 reads TGTGCCAGCAGCTCCACCGCTGACTATGGCTACACCTTC. The chain recombines TRBV6-2 or TRBV6-3 with TRBJ1-2; D uncertain. CDR1 and CDR2 (germline): MNHEY, SVGEGT. This CDR3 comprises 13 residues. Trimming removed 6 bases from V and 3 bases from J, with 11 bases in between.

This clonotype was counted a few times. The chain combines TRBV3-1 with TRBJ2-5; TRBD2 aligns across 8 bases. This CDR3 contains 17 residues. From germline, CDR1 is LGHDT and CDR2 YNNKEL (reference sequence). V was pared by 0 bases and J by 0 bases, with 6 bases of the junction left unmatched. CDR3 in DNA: TGTGCCAGCAGCCAAGACGACGAGCGGGAGTACCAAGAGACCCAGTACTTC. As protein: CASSQDDEREYQETQYF.

In its sample, this clonotype was seen a few times. This rearrangement joins TRBV27 to TRBJ1-5, with unresolved D. Per the germline V gene, CDR1 is MNHEY and CDR2 is SMNVEV (reference sequence). The CDR3 extends over 16 amino acids. The V gene lost 4 bases and the J gene lost 3 bases, with 16 bases spanning the gap. The CDR3: CASSSRPEADNQPQHF. In DNA, the CDR3 is TGTGCCAGCAGTTCACGACCCGAAGCCGACAATCAGCCCCAGCATTTT.

The J gene is TRBJ2-7, the V gene TRBV24-1; 9 nucleotides line up with TRBD1. The CDR3 contains 14 residues. In germline, CDR1 is KGHDR, CDR2 SFDVKD. V dropped 9 bases and J dropped 6; count of bases not matched to a gene: 11. CDR3 region: CATSPGTGFPEQYF. The CDR3 DNA is TGTGCCACCTCTCCCGGGACAGGGTTTCCCGAGCAGTACTTC.

In its sample, this clonotype was seen a few times. This chain joins TRBV5-1 and TRBJ2-7, with D possibly being TRBD2 (6 bases). V was cut by 5 bases and J by 2 bases, with 11 bases left in between. The CDR3 has 13 amino acids. Germline values: CDR1 SGHRS, CDR2 YFSETQ. In DNA, the CDR3 is TGCGCCAGCAGTGTGGCGGGACCCTACGAGCAGTACTTC. It translates to CASSVAGPYEQYF.

Ten or more counts support this clonotype. The J gene is TRBJ2-5, the V gene TRBV7-3; D is unclear. The CDR3 totals 13 residues. Germline V gives CDR1 SGHTA, CDR2 FQGTGA. V was trimmed by 5 bases and J by 4 bases, leaving 11 bases between them. CDR3 protein: CASSQRPTETQYF. Here the CDR3 DNA reads TGTGCCAGCAGCCAGAGACCGACAGAGACCCAGTACTTC.

The chain is built from TRBV12-3 or TRBV12-4 and TRBJ1-1; D gene ambiguous. This CDR3 region has 12 residues. V was trimmed by 4 bases and J by 6 bases, leaving 9 bases between them. CDR3 sequence reads: CASSSSAPEAFF. The CDR3 DNA is TGTGCCAGCAGTTCCTCAGCTCCTGAAGCTTTCTTT.

The CDR3 reads CSVAMSAYEQYF. The CDR3 DNA is TGCAGCGTTGCTATGTCCGCTTACGAGCAGTACTTC. The chain couples TRBV29-1 to TRBJ2-7; D gene unclear. Looked up from germline, CDR1 is SQVTM and CDR2 is ANQGSEA. V lost 4 bases and J 4 bases, leaving 11 bases between the germline ends. The CDR3 loop spans 12 amino acids.

The V call is TRBV4-1, the J call TRBJ2-4; D is ambiguous. V shed 2 bases and J shed 3 bases, with 11 bases lying between them. The germline V gene has CDR1 MGHRA and CDR2 YSYEKL. The CDR3 sequence is 15 residues long. The CDR3 reads CASSQPGPFKNIQYF. CDR3 in DNA: TGCGCCAGCAGCCAACCTGGGCCTTTCAAAAACATTCAGTACTTC.

This clonotype came up a few times. The chain joins TRBV18 to TRBJ2-7; D gene unclear. Germline loops: CDR1 KGHSH, CDR2 LQKENI. The CDR3 has 14 residues. Trimming left V 3 bases short and J 1 base short, with 10 bases between. Here the CDR3 reads CASSPPDASYEQYF. In DNA, the CDR3 is TGTGCCAGCTCACCTCCGGACGCTTCCTACGAGCAGTACTTC. The variable domain in full, with the rest retrieved from reference TRBV18 and TRBJ2-7, is NAGVMQNPRHLVRRRGQEARLRCSPMKGHSHVYWYRQLPEEGLKFMVYLQKENIIDESGMPKERFSAEFPKEGPSILRIQQVVRGDSAAYFCASSPPDASYEQYFGPGTRLTVT.

The rearrangement links TRBV19 to TRBJ2-2; 9 bases are a match to TRBD1. The V segment lost 7 bases and the J segment 5 bases; nucleotides outside the gene matches: 11. There are 16 residues in the CDR3. Per the germline V gene, CDR1 is LNHDA and CDR2 is SQIVND (reference sequence). The CDR3 loop is CASTYPGTGRTGELFF. CDR3 sequence (DNA): TGTGCCAGTACGTACCCGGGGACAGGGAGAACCGGGGAGCTGTTTTTT.

This clonotype has ten or more counts. The chain has TRBV2 and TRBJ2-3, with D possibly TRBD2 on 7 matching bases. Germline V gives CDR1 SNHLY, CDR2 FYNNEI. Trimming cost V 6 bases and J 4 bases, with 14 bases left between them. The CDR3 runs 14 residues. In DNA form, the CDR3 reads TGTGCCAGCAGAGGCGGGGGCCGAGCAGATACGCAGTATTTT. Its translation is CASRGGGRADTQYF.